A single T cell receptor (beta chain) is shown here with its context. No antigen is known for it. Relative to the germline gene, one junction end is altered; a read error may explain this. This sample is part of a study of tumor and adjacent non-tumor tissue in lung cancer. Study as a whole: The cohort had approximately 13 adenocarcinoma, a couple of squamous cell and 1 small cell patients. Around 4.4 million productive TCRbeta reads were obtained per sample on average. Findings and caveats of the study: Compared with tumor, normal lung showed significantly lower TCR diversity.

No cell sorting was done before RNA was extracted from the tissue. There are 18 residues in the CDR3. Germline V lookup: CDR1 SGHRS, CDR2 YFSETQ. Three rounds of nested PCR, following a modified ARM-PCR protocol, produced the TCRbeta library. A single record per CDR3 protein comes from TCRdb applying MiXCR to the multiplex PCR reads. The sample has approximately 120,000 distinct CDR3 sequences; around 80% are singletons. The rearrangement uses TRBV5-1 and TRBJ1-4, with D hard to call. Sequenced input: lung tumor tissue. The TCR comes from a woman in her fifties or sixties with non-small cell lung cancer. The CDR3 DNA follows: TGCGCCAGCAACTTGGAAATGAGGCCCTTTGCAACTAATGAAAAACTGTTTTTT. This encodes CASNLEMRPFATNEKLFF.